This T cell receptor (beta chain) was found in a study of cytomegalovirus exposure and HLA in healthy donors. General study points: When analyzed later, a missense DCLRE1C variant was found to be linked to TCR beta V- and J-gene trimming. Across donors, most TCRs were seen rarely, yet some public ones were widespread.

Of note for this clone: The antigen is not known.

60 Vbeta and 13 Jbeta primers were used in PCR. The repertoire was sequenced with immunoSEQ multiplex PCR; TCRdb's copy has only in-frame clones and lacks some. Here the sample spans 95,000 or so clones, 77% being singletons. Trimming removed 6 bases at V and 7 bases at J, with 16 bases between. CDR3 length equals 13 residues. From germline, CDR1 is SGHTA and CDR2 FQGNSA. Sequencing input: PBMCs. The clonotype comes from a woman between 40 and 55 years old in good health and CMV-seronegative. The chain uses TRBV7-2 and TRBJ2-7; D is perhaps TRBD1 (6 bases). CDR3 sequence reads: CASSFTGFGEQYF. Here the CDR3 DNA reads TGTGCCAGCAGTTTTACAGGGTTTGGGGAGCAGTACTTC.